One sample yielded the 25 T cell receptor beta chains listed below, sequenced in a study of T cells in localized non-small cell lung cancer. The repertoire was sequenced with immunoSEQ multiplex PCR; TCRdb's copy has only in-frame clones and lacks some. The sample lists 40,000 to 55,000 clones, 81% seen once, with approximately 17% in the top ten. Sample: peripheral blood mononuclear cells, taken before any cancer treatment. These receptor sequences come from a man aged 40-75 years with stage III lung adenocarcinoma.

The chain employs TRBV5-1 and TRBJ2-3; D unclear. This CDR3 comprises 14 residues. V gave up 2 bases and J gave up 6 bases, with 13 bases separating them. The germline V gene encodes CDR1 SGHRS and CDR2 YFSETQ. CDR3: CASSLIPLGDTQYF. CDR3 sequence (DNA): TGCGCCAGCAGCTTAATCCCGTTAGGGGATACGCAGTATTTT.

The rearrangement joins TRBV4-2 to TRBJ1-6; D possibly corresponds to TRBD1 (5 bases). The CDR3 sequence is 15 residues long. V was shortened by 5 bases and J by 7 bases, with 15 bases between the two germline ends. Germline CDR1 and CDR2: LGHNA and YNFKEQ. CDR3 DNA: TGTGCCAGCAGCTTGGAAGCAGGGTACAATTCACCCCTCCACTTT. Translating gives CASSLEAGYNSPLHF.

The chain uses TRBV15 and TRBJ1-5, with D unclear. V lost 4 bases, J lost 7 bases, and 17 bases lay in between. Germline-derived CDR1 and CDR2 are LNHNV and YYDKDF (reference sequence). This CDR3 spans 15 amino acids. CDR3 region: CATSIPSEAGQPQHF. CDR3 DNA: TGTGCCACCAGCATCCCGTCGGAGGCTGGCCAGCCCCAGCATTTT.

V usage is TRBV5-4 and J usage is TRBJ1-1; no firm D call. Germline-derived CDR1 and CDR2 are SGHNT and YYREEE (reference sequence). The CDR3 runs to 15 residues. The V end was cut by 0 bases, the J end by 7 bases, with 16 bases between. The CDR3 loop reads CASSLVAAGKHEAFF. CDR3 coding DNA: TGTGCCAGCAGCTTGGTGGCCGCCGGGAAGCATGAAGCTTTCTTT.

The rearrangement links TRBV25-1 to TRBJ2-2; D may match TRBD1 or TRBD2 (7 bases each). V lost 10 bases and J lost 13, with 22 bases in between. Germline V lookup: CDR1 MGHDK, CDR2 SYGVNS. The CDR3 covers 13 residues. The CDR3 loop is CATEGGGHQGLFF. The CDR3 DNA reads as TGTGCCACCGAGGGAGGGGGCCATCAGGGGCTGTTTTTT.

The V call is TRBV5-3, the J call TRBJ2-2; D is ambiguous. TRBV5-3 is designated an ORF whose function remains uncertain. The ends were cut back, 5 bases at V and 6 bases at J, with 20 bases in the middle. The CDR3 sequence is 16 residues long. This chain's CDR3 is CARRCLGPNVAGELFF. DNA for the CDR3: TGTGCCAGAAGGTGCCTAGGCCCCAACGTTGCCGGGGAGCTGTTTTTT.

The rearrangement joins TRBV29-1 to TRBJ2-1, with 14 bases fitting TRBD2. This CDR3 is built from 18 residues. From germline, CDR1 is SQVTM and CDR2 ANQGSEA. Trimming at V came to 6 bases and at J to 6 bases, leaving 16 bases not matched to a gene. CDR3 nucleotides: TGCAGCGTGTTGGCTCGGACTAGCGGGGGGCCTCTCGGCAATGAGCAGTTCTTC. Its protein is CSVLARTSGGPLGNEQFF.

The CDR3 loop is CSVAGITDEGTQYF. CDR3 sequence (DNA): TGCAGCGTTGCGGGTATAACCGACGAAGGGACCCAGTACTTC. The genes are TRBV29-1 and TRBJ2-5; D is uncertain. V was pared by 4 bases and J by 7 bases, with 19 bases between. Germline V gives CDR1 SQVTM, CDR2 ANQGSEA. This CDR3 is built from 14 residues.

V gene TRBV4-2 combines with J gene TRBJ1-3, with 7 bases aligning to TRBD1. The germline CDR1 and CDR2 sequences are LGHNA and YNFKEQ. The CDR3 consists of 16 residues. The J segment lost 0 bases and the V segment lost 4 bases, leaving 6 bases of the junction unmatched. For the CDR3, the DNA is TGTGCCAGCAGCCCAAAACAGGGGTACTCTGGAAACACCATATATTTT. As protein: CASSPKQGYSGNTIYF.

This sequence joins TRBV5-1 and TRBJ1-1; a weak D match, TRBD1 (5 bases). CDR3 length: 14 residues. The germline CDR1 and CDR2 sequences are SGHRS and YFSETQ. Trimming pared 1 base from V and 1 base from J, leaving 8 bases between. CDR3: CASSLWGSNTEAFF. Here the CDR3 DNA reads TGCGCCAGCAGCTTGTGGGGGTCGAACACTGAAGCTTTCTTT. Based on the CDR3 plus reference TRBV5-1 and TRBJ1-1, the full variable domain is KAGVTQTPRYLIKTRGQQVTLSCSPISGHRSVSWYQQTPGQGLQFLFEYFSETQRNKGNFPGRFSGRQFSNSRSEMNVSTLELGDSALYLCASSLWGSNTEAFFGQGTRLTVV.

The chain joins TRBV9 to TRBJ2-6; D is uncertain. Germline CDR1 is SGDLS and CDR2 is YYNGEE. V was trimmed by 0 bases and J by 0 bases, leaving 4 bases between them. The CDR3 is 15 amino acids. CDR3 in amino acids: CASSVGLSGANVLTF. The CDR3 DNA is TGTGCCAGCAGCGTAGGGCTCTCTGGGGCCAACGTCCTGACTTTC.

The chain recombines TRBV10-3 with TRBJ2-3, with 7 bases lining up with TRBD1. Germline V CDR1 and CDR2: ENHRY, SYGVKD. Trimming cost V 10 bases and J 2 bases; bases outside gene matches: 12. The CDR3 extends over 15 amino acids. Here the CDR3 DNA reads TGTGCCACCCAAGGACAGGCACTATCCACAGATACGCAGTATTTT. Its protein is CATQGQALSTDTQYF.

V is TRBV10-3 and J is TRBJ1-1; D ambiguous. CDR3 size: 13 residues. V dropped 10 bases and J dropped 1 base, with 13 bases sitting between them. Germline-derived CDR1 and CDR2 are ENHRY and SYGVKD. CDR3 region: CATGEGRNTEAFF. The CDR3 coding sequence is TGTGCCACCGGGGAGGGTCGGAACACTGAAGCTTTCTTT.

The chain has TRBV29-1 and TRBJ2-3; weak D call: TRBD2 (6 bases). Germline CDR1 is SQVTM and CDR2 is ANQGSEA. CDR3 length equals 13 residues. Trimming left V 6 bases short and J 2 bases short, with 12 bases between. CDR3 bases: TGCAGCGTCCAGGGAGGTCACACAGATACGCAGTATTTT. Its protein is CSVQGGHTDTQYF.

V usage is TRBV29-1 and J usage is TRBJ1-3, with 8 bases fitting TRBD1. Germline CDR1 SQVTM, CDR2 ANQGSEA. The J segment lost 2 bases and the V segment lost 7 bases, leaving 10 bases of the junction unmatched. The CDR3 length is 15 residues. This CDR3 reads CSAAFMDRAGNTIYF. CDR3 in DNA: TGCAGCGCCGCCTTTATGGACAGGGCTGGAAACACCATATATTTT.

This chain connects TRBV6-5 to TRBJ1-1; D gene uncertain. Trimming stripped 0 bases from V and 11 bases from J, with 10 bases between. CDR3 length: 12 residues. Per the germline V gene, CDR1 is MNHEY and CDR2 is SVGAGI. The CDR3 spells CASSYSTPEAFF. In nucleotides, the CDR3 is TGTGCCAGCAGTTACTCGACTCCGGAGGCTTTCTTT.

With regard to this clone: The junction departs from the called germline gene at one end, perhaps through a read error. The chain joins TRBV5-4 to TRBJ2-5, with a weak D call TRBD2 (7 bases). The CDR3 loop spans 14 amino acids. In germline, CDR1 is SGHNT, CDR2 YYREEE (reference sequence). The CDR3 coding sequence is TGTACCAGCAGCCCGGATGGGGGGGCGGAGACCCAGTACTTC. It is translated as CTSSPDGGAETQYF.

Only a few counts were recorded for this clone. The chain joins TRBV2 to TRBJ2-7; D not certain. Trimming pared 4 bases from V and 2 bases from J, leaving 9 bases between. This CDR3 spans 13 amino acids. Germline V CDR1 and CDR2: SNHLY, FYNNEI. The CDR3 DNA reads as TGTGCCAGCAGTGTTAGGCAGGCCTACGAGCAGTACTTC. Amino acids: CASSVRQAYEQYF.

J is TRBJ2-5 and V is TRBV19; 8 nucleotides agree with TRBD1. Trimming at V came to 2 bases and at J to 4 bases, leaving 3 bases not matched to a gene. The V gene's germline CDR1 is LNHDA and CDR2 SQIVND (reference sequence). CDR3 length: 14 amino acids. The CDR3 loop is CASSIQGAGETQYF. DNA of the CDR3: TGTGCCAGTAGTATACAGGGGGCGGGAGAGACCCAGTACTTC.

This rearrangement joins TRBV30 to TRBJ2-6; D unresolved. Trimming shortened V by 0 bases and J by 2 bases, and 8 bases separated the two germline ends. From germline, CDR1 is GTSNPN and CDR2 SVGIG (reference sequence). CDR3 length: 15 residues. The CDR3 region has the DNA TGTGCCTGGAGTGTACTAACAGCTGGGGCCAACGTCCTGACTTTC. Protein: CAWSVLTAGANVLTF.

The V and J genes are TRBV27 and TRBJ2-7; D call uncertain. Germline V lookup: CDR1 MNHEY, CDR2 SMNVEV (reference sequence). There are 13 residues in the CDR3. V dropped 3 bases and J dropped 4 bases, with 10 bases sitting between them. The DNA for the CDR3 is TGTGCCAGCAGTTTCGGCAGTGAATACGAGCAGTACTTC. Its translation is CASSFGSEYEQYF.

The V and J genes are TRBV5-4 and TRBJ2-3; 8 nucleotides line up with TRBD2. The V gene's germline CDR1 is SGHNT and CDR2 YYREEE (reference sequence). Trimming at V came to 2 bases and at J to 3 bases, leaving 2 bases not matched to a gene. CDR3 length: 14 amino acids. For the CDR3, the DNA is TGTGCCAGCAGCTTCGGGACTAGAACAGATACGCAGTATTTT. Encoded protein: CASSFGTRTDTQYF.

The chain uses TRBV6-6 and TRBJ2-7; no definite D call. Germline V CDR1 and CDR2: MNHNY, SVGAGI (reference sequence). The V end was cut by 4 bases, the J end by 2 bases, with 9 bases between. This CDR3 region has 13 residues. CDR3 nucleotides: TGTGCCAGCAGTTCGGTATTTGCCTACGAGCAGTACTTC. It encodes CASSSVFAYEQYF.

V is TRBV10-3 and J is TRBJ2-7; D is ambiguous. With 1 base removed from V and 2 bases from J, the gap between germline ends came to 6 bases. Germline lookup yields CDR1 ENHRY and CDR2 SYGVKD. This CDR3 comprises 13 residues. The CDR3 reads CAISEFQAYEQYF. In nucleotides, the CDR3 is TGTGCCATCAGTGAGTTTCAGGCCTACGAGCAGTACTTC.

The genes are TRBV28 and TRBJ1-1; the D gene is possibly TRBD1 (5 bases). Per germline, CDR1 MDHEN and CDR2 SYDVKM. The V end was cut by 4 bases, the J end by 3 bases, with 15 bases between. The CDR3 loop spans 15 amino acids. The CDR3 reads CASSSEGRGDTEAFF. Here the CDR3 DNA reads TGTGCCAGCAGTTCGGAGGGGCGCGGTGACACTGAAGCTTTCTTT.